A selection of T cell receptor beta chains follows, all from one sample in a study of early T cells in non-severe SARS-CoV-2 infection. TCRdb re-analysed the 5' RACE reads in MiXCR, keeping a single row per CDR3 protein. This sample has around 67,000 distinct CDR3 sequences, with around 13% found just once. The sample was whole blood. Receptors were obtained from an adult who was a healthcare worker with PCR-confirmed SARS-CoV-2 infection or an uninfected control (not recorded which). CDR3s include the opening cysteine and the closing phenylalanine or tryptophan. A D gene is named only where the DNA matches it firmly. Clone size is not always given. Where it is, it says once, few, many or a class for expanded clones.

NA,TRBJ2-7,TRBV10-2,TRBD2,CASSASGSYEQYF,TGCGCCAGCTCGGCTAGCGGGAGCTACGAGCAGTACTTC
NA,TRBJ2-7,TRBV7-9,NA,CASSLAGHHYEQYF,TGTGCCAGCAGCTTAGCGGGACACCACTACGAGCAGTACTTC
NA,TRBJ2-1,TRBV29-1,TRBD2,CSVEPLAGYNEQFF,TGCAGCGTTGAACCGCTAGCGGGTTACAATGAGCAGTTCTTC
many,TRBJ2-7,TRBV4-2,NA,CASSQVGGRAEYEQYF,TGTGCCAGCAGCCAAGTTGGTGGGCGGGCCGAGTACGAGCAGTACTTC
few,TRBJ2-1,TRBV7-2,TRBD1,CASTPGGRHNEQFF,TGTGCCAGCACTCCAGGGGGCAGGCACAATGAGCAGTTCTTC
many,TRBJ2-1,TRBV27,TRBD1,CASSPRDSLEQFF,TGTGCCAGCAGTCCCCGGGACAGTCTCGAGCAGTTCTTC
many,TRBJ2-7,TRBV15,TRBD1,CATSRGTGGYEQYF,TGTGCCACCAGCAGAGGGACAGGGGGCTACGAGCAGTACTTC
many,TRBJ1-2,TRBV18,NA,CASSPTGDYGYTF,TGTGCCAGCTCACCAACGGGGGACTATGGCTACACCTTC
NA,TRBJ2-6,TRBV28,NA,CASSFWGSDSAGANVLTF,TGTGCCAGCAGTTTCTGGGGAAGCGATAGTGCTGGGGCCAACGTCCTGACTTTC
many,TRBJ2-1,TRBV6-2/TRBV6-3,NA,CASSYTGLDEQFF,TGTGCCAGCAGTTATACTGGGTTGGATGAGCAGTTCTTC
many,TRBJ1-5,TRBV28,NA,CASSLSPSKKGGEGPQHF,TGTGCCAGCAGTTTATCCCCCTCAAAGAAAGGGGGGGAAGGGCCCCAGCATTTT
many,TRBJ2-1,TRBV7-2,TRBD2,CASSLDRLAITDEQFF,TGTGCCAGCAGCTTAGACCGACTAGCGATAACGGATGAGCAGTTCTTC
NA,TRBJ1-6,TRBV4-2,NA,CASSQGGGYNSPLHF,TGTGCCAGCAGCCAAGGTGGGGGGTATAATTCACCCCTCCACTTT
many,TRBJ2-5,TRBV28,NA,CASSLFSVVLLKETQYF,TGTGCCAGCAGTTTATTTTCCGTGGTCCTGTTGAAAGAGACCCAGTACTTC
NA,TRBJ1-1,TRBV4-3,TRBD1,CASSQGVAGQGTEAFF,TGCGCCAGCAGCCAAGGGGTGGCAGGACAGGGAACTGAAGCTTTCTTT
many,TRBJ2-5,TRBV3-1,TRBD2,CASSQSSGGRETQYF,TGTGCCAGCAGCCAATCGTCCGGGGGGAGAGAGACCCAGTACTTC
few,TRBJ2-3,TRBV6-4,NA,CASSDQADTQYF,TGTGCCAGCAGTGACCAGGCAGATACGCAGTATTTT
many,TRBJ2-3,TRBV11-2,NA,CASSSNTDTQYF,TGTGCCAGCAGCTCGAACACAGATACGCAGTATTTT
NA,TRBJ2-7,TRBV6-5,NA,CASSYWGGQNPYEQYF,TGTGCCAGCAGTTATTGGGGCGGACAGAACCCCTACGAGCAGTACTTC
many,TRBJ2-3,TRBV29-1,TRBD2,CSVERGLVGYTQYF,TGCAGCGTTGAAAGGGGACTAGTAGGGTATACGCAGTATTTT
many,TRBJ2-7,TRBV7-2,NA,CASSPGPLSYEQYF,TGTGCCAGCAGCCCCGGGCCACTCTCCTACGAGCAGTACTTC
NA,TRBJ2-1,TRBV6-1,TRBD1,CASSRDRAYNEQFF,TGTGCCAGCAGTCGGGACAGGGCTTACAATGAGCAGTTCTTC
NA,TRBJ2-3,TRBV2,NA,CASSGGTRTDTQYF,TGTGCCAGCTCGGGTGGGACCCGCACAGATACGCAGTATTTT
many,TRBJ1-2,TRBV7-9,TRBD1,CASSLRKGQGGYGYTF,TGTGCCAGCAGCCTCCGCAAGGGACAGGGCGGCTATGGCTACACCTTC
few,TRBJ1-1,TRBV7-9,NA,CASSLVDRMAEAFF,TGTGCCAGCAGCTTAGTAGACAGGATGGCTGAAGCTTTCTTT
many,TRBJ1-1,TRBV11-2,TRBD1,CASSPDRGRTEAFF,TGTGCCAGCAGCCCGGACAGGGGTCGAACTGAAGCTTTCTTT
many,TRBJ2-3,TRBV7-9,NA,CASSALGRPSDTQYF,TGTGCCAGCAGCGCCCTAGGACGGCCTTCAGATACGCAGTATTTT
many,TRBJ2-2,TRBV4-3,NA,CASSPTSGHSTGELFF,TGCGCCAGCAGCCCCACTTCCGGACATAGCACCGGGGAGCTGTTTTTT
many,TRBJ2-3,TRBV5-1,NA,CASSLTKDTQYF,TGCGCCAGCAGCTTGACGAAAGATACGCAGTATTTT
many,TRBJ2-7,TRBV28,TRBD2,CASSYPLGIGGNEQYF,TGTGCCAGCAGTTACCCTTTAGGAATCGGGGGGAACGAGCAGTACTTC
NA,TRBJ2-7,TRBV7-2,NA,CASSSPSRVPSYEQYF,TGTGCCAGCAGCTCCCCGTCGCGGGTACCCTCCTACGAGCAGTACTTC
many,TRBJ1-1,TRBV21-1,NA,CASSKDNVEGGAFF,TGTGCCAGCAGCAAAGATAACGTTGAAGGTGGAGCTTTCTTT
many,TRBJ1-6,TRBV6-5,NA,CASSSDRYNSPLHF,TGTGCCAGCAGTTCTGACAGATATAATTCACCCCTCCACTTT
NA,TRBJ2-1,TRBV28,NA,CASSSSGRNEQFF,TGTGCCAGCAGTTCCAGCGGGCGCAATGAGCAGTTCTTC
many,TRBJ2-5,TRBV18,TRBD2,CASSPGTGGGETQYF,TGTGCCAGCTCACCCGGAACGGGAGGTGGAGAGACCCAGTACTTC
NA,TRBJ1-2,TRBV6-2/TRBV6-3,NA,CASSYTSYGYTF,TGTGCCAGCAGTTACACATCTTATGGCTACACCTTC
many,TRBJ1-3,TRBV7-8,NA,CASSLAGGYSGNTIYF,TGTGCCAGCAGCTTAGCGGGCGGATACTCTGGAAACACCATATATTTT
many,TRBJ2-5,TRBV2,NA,CASILQGTIQETQYF,TGTGCCAGCATCCTACAGGGTACTATCCAAGAGACCCAGTACTTC
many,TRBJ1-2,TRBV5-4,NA,CASSFQNRGNYGYTF,TGTGCCAGCAGCTTTCAGAATAGGGGGAATTATGGCTACACCTTC
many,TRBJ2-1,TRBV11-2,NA,CASSLVGSGYNEQFF,TGTGCCAGCAGCTTAGTAGGTAGCGGATACAATGAGCAGTTCTTC
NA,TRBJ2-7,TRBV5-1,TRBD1,CASSWTGTDYEQYF,TGCGCCAGCAGCTGGACCGGGACAGACTACGAGCAGTACTTC
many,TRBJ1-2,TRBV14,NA,CASSPLPYYGYTF,TGTGCCAGCAGCCCCCTCCCGTACTATGGCTACACCTTC
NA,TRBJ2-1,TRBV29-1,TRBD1,CSVEDLGQEYNEQFF,TGCAGCGTTGAAGATCTGGGACAGGAGTACAATGAGCAGTTCTTC
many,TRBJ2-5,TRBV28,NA,CASSLQTRETQYF,TGTGCCAGCAGTTTACAAACTCGAGAGACCCAGTACTTC
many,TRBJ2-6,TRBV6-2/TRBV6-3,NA,CASSYGRGISGANVLTF,TGTGCCAGCAGTTACGGACGGGGAATCTCTGGGGCCAACGTCCTGACTTTC
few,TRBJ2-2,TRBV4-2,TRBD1,CASSQGLRGQTTGELFF,TGTGCCAGCAGCCAGGGATTACGGGGACAGACCACCGGGGAGCTGTTTTTT
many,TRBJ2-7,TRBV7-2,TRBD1,CASSLTGGLVEQYF,TGTGCCAGCAGCTTGACAGGGGGACTTGTCGAGCAGTACTTC
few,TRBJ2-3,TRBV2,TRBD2,CASSTLAAGGSSTDTQYF,TGTGCCAGCAGCACACTAGCGGCTGGGGGTTCTAGCACAGATACGCAGTATTTT
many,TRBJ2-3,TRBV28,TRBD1,CASRSLDRDTDTQYF,TGTGCCAGCAGGAGCTTGGACAGGGATACAGATACGCAGTATTTT
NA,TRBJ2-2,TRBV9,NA,CASSVASGPGELYF,TGTGCCAGCAGCGTAGCCAGTGGACCCGGGGAGCTGTATTTT
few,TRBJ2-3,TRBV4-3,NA,CASSQVISGPDTQYF,TGCGCCAGCAGCCAAGTTATTAGCGGCCCAGATACGCAGTATTTT